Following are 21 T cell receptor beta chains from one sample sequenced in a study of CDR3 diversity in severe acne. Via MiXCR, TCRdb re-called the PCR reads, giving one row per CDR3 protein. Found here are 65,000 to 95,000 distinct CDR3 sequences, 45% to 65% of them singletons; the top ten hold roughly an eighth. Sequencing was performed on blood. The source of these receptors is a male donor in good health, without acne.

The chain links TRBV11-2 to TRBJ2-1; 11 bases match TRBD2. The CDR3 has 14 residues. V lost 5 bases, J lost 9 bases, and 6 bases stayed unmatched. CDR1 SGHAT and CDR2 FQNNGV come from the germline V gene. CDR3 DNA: TGTGCCAGCAGCATTAGCGGGGGGGCGGGTGAGCAGTTCTTC. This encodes CASSISGGAGEQFF.

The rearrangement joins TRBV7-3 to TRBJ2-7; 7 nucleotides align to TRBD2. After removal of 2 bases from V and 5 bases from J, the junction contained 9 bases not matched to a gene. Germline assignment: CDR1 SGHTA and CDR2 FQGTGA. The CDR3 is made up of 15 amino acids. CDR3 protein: CASSLDGAGINEQYF. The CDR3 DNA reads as TGTGCCAGCAGCTTAGACGGAGCGGGAATCAACGAGCAGTACTTC. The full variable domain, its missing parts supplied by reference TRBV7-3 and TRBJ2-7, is GAGVSQTPSNKVTEKGKYVELRCDPISGHTALYWYRQSLGQGPEFLIYFQGTGAADDSGLPNDRFFAVRPEGSVSTLKIQRTERGDSAVYLCASSLDGAGINEQYFGPGTRLTVT.

The CDR3, as DNA: TGTGCCAGCAGTTCATTAGCGGGATTGGGGACCCAGTACTTC. Encoded protein: CASSSLAGLGTQYF. The chain is built from TRBV7-9 and TRBJ2-5, with TRBD2 identical over 8 bases. The V gene end was trimmed by 6 bases and the J gene end by 7 bases; junction bases not matched to a gene: 10. Germline CDR1 reads SEHNR; CDR2 reads FQNEAQ (reference sequence). The CDR3 extends over 14 amino acids.

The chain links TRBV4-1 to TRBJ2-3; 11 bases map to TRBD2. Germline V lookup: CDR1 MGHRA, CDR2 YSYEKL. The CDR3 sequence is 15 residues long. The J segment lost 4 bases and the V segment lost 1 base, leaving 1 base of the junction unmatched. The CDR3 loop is CASSQVLAGADTQYF. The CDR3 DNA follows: TGCGCCAGCAGCCAAGTACTAGCGGGAGCAGATACGCAGTATTTT.

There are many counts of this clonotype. The CDR3 reads CASIPLGQGDTEAFF. The CDR3 coding sequence is TGTGCCAGCATCCCCTTGGGACAGGGGGACACTGAAGCTTTCTTT. V and J are TRBV7-9 and TRBJ1-1, with 11 bases lining up with TRBD1. The junction had 7 bases not matched to a gene; V was cut back by 7 bases and J by 3 bases. The germline V gene has CDR1 SEHNR and CDR2 FQNEAQ (reference sequence). This CDR3 is 15 amino acids long.

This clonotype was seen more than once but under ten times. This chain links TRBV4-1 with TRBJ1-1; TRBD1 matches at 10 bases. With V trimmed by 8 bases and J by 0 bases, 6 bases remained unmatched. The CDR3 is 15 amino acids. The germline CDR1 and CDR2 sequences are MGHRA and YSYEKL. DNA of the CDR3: TGCGCCAGCTCTCGAGACAGGGGGCTGAACACTGAAGCTTTCTTT. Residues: CASSRDRGLNTEAFF.

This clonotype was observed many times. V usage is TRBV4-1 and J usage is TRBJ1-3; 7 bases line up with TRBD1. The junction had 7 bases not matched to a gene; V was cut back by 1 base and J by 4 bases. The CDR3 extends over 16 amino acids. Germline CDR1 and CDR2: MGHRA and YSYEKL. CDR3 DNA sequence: TGCGCCAGCAGCCAAGGGGGAGGGGGCTACGGAAACACCATATATTTT. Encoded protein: CASSQGGGGYGNTIYF.

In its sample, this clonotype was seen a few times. The CDR3 DNA reads as TGTGCCACTACGGGTGGAAACACCATATATTTT. Its translation: CATTGGNTIYF. The chain joins TRBV7-8 to TRBJ1-3; no reliable D call. CDR1 and CDR2 (germline): SGHVS, FQNEAQ. Trimming removed 10 bases from V and 3 bases from J, with 7 bases in between. CDR3 length: 11 amino acids.

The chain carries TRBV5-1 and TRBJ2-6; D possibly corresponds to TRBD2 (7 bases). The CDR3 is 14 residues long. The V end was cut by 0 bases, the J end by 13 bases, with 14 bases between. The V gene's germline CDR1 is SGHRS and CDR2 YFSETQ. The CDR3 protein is CASSLGGGGGVLTF. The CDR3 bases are TGCGCCAGCAGCTTGGGGGGGGGCGGGGGAGTCCTGACTTTC.

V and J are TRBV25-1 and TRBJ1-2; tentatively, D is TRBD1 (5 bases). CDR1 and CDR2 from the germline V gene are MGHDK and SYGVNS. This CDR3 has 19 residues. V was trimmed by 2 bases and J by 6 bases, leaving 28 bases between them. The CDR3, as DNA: TGTGCCAGCAGTGAAGGTGGGGCCACCTACGAGATCGGGGAGCATGGCTACACCTTC. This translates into CASSEGGATYEIGEHGYTF.

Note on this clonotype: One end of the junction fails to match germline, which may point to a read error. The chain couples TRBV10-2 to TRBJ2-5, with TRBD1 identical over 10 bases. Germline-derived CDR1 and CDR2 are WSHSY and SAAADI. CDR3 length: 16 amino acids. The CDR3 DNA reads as TGTGCCAGCAGTACGAGACAGGGGGCAGGTGAAGAGACCCAGTACTTC. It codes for CASSTRQGAGEETQYF.

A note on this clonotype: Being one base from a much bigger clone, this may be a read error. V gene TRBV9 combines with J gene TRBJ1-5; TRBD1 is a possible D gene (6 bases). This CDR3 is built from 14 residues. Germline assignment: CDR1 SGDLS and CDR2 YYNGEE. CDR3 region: CASGVEGVNQPQHF. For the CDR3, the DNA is TGTGCCAGCGGCGTAGAGGGGGTCAATCAGCCCCAGCATTTT.

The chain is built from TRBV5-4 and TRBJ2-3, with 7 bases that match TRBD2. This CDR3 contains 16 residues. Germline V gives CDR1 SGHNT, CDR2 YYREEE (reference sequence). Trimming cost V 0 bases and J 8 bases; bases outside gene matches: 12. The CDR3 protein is CASSLVAGASVATQYF. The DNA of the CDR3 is TGTGCCAGCAGCTTGGTGGCGGGAGCGTCCGTGGCTACGCAGTATTTT. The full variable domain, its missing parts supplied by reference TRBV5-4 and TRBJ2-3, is ETGVTQSPTHLIKTRGQQVTLRCSSQSGHNTVSWYQQALGQGPQFIFQYYREEENGRGNFPPRFSGLQFPNYSSELNVNALELDDSALYLCASSLVAGASVATQYFGPGTRLTVL.

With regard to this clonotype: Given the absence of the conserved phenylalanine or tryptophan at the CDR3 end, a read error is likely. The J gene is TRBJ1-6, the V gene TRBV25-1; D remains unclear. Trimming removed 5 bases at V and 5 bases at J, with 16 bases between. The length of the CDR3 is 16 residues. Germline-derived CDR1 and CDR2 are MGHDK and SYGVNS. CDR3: CASSPQIVLNNSPLHL. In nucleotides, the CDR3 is TGTGCCAGCAGTCCGCAGATCGTTCTCAATAATTCACCCCTCCACCTT.

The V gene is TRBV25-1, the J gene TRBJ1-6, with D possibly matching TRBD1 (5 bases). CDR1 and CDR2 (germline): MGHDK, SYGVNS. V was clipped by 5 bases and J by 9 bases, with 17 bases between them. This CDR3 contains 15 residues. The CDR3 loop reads CASSSSAGGISPLHF. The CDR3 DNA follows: TGTGCCAGCAGTTCATCGGCGGGGGGGATTTCACCCCTCCACTTT.

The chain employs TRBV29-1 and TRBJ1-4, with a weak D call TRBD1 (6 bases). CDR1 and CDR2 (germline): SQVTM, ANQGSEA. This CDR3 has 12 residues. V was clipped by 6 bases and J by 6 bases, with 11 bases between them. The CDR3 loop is CSVRGPHEKLFF. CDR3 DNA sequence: TGCAGCGTCAGGGGCCCTCATGAAAAACTGTTTTTT.

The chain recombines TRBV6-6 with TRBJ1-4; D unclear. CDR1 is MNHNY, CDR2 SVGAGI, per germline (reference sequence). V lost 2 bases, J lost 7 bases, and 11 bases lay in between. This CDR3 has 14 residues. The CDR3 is CASSYEEVGEKLFF. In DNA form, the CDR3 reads TGTGCCAGCAGTTACGAGGAAGTCGGTGAAAAACTGTTTTTT.

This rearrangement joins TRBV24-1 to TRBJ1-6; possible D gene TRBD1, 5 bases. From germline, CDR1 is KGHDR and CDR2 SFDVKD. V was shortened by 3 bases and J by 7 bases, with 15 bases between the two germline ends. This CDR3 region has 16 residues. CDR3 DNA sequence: TGTGCCACCAGTGATACGCAAGGGGCTGGGAATTCACCCCTCCACTTT. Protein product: CATSDTQGAGNSPLHF.

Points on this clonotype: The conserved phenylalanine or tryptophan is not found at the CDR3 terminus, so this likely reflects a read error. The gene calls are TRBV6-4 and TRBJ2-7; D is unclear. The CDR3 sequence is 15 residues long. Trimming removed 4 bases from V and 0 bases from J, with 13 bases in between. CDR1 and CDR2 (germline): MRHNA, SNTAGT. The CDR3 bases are TGTGCCAGCAGTGGAGAACCTTCGAGCTCCTACGAGCAGTACCTC. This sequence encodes CASSGEPSSSYEQYL.

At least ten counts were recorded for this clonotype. The CDR3: CASSSGQGTGNTIYF. CDR3 nucleotides: TGTGCCAGCAGTTCGGGACAGGGGACCGGAAACACCATATATTTT. V is TRBV6-5 and J is TRBJ1-3, with 10 bases identical to TRBD1. V was pared by 4 bases and J by 4 bases, with 4 bases of the junction left unmatched. CDR3 length: 15 residues. Germline CDR1 MNHEY, CDR2 SVGAGI.

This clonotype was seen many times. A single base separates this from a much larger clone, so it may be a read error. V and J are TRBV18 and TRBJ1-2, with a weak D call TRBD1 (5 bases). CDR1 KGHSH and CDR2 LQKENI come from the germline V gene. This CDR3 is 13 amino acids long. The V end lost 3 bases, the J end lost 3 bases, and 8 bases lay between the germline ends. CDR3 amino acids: CASSPGRDYGYTF. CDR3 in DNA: TGTGCCAGCTCACCCGGCAGGGACTATGGCTACACCTTC.